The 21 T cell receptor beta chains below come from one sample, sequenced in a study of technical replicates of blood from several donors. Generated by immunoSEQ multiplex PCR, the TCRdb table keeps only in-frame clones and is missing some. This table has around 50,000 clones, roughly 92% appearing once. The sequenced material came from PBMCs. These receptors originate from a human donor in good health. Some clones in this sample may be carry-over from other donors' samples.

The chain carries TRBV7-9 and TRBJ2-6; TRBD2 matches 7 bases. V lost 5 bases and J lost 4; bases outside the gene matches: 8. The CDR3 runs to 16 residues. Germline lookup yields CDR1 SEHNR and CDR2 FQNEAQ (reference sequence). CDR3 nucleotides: TGTGCCAGCAGCCCCCCGCGGGGGTCCGGGGCCAACGTCCTGACTTTC. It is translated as CASSPPRGSGANVLTF.

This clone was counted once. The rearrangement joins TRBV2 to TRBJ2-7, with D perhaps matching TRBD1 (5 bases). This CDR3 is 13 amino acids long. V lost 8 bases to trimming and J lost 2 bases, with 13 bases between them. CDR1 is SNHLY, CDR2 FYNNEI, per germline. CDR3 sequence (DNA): TGTGCCAGCTGGTTGACAGAGACCTACGAGCAGTACTTC. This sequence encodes CASWLTETYEQYF. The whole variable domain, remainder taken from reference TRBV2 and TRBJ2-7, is EPEVTQTPSHQVTQMGQEVILRCVPISNHLYFYWYRQILGQKVEFLVSFYNNEISEKSEIFDDQFSVERPDGSNFTLKIRSTKLEDSAMYFCASWLTETYEQYFGPGTRLTVT.

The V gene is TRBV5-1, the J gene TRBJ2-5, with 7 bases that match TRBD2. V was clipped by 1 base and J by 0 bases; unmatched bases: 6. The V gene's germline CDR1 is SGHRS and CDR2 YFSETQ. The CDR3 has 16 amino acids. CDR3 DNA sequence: TGCGCCAGCAGCTTGTACGGCGGGAGTCACCAAGAGACCCAGTACTTC. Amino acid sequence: CASSLYGGSHQETQYF.

In DNA form, the CDR3 reads TGTGCCAGCAGCTTAGTAGCGGGAGGGGTCACCGGGGAGCTGTTTTTT. It is translated as CASSLVAGGVTGELFF. The rearrangement uses TRBV11-3 and TRBJ2-2; 11 positions match TRBD2. This CDR3 comprises 16 residues. The germline V gene encodes CDR1 SGHNT and CDR2 YENEEA. The V and J ends lost 1 base and 4 bases, in that order; junction bases with no gene match: 2.

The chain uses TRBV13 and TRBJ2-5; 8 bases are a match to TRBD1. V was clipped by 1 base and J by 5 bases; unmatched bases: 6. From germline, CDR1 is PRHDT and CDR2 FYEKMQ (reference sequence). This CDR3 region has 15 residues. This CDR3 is CASSLVAGGRETQYF. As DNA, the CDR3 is TGTGCCAGCAGCTTAGTCGCAGGGGGCCGGGAGACCCAGTACTTC.

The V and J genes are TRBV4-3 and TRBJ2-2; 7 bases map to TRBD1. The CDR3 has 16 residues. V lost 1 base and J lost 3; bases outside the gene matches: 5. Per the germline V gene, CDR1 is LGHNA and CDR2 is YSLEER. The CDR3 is CASSQARDRYTGELFF. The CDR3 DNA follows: TGCGCCAGCAGCCAAGCCCGGGACAGATACACCGGGGAGCTGTTTTTT.

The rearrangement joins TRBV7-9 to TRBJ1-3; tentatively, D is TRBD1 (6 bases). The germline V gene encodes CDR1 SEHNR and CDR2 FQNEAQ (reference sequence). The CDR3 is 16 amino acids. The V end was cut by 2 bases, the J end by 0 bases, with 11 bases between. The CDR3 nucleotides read TGTGCCAGCAGCTTATCAGGACAGATCTCTGGAAACACCATATATTTT. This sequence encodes CASSLSGQISGNTIYF.

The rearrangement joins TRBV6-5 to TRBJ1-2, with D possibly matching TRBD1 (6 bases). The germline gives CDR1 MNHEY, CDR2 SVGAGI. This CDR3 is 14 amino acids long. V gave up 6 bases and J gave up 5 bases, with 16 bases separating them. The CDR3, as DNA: TGTGCCAGCAGCCAACAGGGTCCGAGATATGGCTACACCTTC. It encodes CASSQQGPRYGYTF.

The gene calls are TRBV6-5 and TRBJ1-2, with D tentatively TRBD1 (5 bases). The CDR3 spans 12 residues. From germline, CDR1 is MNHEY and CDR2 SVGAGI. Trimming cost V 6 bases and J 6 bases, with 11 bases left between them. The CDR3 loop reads CASSPGGNGYTF. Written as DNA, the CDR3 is TGTGCCAGCAGCCCCGGGGGTAATGGCTACACCTTC.

The CDR3 nucleotides are TGTGCCAGTAGGCCCGGGACAGGGAGAGTCCATGGCTACACCTTC. It translates to CASRPGTGRVHGYTF. V usage is TRBV19 and J usage is TRBJ1-2, with 9 bases lining up with TRBD1. V shed 6 bases and J 6 bases; nucleotides not matched to a gene: 11. CDR1 and CDR2 from the germline V gene are LNHDA and SQIVND (reference sequence). The CDR3 length is 15 residues.

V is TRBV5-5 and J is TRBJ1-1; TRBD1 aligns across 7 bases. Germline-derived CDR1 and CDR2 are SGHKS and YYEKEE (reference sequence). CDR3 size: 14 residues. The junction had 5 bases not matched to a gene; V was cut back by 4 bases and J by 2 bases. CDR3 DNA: TGTGCCAGCAGCCGGACAGGAACTAACACTGAAGCTTTCTTT. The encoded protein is CASSRTGTNTEAFF. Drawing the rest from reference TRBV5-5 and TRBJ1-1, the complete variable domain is DAGVTQSPTHLIKTRGQQVTLRCSPISGHKSVSWYQQVLGQGPQFIFQYYEKEERGRGNFPDRFSARQFPNYSSELNVNALLLGDSALYLCASSRTGTNTEAFFGQGTRLTVV.

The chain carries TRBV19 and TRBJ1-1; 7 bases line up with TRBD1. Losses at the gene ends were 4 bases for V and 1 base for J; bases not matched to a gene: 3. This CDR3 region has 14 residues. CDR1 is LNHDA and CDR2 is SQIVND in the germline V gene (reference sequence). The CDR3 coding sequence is TGTGCCAGTAGTAAGGGACAGACGAACACTGAAGCTTTCTTT. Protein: CASSKGQTNTEAFF. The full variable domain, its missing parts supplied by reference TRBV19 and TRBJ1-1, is DGGITQSPKYLFRKEGQNVTLSCEQNLNHDAMYWYRQDPGQGLRLIYYSQIVNDFQKGDIAEGYSVSREKKESFPLTVTSAQKNPTAFYLCASSKGQTNTEAFFGQGTRLTVV.

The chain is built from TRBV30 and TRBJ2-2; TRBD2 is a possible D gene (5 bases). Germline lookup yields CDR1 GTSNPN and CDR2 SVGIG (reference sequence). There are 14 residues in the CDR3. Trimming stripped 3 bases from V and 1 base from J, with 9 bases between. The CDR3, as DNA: TGTGCCTGGAGGGGTGGAGGGAACACCGGGGAGCTGTTTTTT. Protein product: CAWRGGGNTGELFF. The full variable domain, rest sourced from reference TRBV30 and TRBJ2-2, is SQTIHQWPATLVQPVGSPLSLECTVEGTSNPNLYWYRQAAGRGLQLLFYSVGIGQISSEVPQNLSASRPQDRQFILSSKKLLLSDSGFYLCAWRGGGNTGELFFGEGSRLTVL.

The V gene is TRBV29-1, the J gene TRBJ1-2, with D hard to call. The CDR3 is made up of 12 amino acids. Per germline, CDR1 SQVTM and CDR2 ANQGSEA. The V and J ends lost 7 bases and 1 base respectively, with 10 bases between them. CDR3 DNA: TGCAGCGCGGCCCTAGTTAACTATGGCTACACCTTC. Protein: CSAALVNYGYTF.

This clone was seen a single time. The CDR3 nucleotides read TGTGCCTGGAGTCCGGGAACGGAGACCCAGTACTTC. Translation gives CAWSPGTETQYF. This chain connects TRBV30 to TRBJ2-5; possibly TRBD2 for D (5 bases). Trimming took 2 bases from V and 5 from J, leaving 9 bases between them. In germline, CDR1 is GTSNPN, CDR2 SVGIG (reference sequence). CDR3 size: 12 residues. The full variable domain, with the rest looked up from reference TRBV30 and TRBJ2-5, is SQTIHQWPATLVQPVGSPLSLECTVEGTSNPNLYWYRQAAGRGLQLLFYSVGIGQISSEVPQNLSASRPQDRQFILSSKKLLLSDSGFYLCAWSPGTETQYFGPGTRLLVL.

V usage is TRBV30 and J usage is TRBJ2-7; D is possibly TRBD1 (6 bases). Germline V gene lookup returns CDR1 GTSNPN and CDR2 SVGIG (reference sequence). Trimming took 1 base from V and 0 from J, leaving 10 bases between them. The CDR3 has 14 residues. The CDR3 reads CAWSEPGHSYEQYF. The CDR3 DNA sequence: TGTGCCTGGAGTGAACCGGGACACTCCTACGAGCAGTACTTC.

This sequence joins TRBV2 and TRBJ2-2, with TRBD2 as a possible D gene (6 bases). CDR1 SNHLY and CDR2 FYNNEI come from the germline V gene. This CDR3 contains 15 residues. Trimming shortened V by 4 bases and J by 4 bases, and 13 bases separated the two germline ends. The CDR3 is CASSAAGTGTGELFF. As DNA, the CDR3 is TGTGCCAGCAGTGCCGCGGGGACCGGCACCGGGGAGCTGTTTTTT.

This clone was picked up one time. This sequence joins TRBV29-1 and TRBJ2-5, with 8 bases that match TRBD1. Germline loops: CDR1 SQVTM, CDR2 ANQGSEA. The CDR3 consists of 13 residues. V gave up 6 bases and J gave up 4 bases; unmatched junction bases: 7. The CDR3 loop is CSVSGTGGETQYF. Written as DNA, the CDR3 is TGCAGCGTGAGTGGTACAGGGGGAGAGACCCAGTACTTC.

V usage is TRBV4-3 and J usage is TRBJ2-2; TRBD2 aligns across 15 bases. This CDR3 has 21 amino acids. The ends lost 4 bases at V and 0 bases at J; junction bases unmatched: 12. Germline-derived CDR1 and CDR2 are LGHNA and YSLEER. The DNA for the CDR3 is TGCGCCAGCAGCCTCAAGCGAGGGACTAGCGGGGGGCAAACGAACACCGGGGAGCTGTTTTTT. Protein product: CASSLKRGTSGGQTNTGELFF.

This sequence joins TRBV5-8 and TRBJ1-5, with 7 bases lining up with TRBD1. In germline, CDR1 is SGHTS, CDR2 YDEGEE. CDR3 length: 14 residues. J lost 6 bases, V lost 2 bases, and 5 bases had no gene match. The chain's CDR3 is CASSFETGSQPQHF. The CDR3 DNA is TGTGCCAGCAGCTTTGAGACAGGGAGTCAGCCCCAGCATTTT. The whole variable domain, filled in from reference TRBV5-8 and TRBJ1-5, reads EAGVTQSPTHLIKTRGQQATLRCSPISGHTSVYWYQQALGLGLQFLLWYDEGEERNRGNFPPRFSGRQFPNYSSELNVNALELEDSALYLCASSFETGSQPQHFGDGTRLSIL.

CDR3 in DNA: TGTGCCAGCAGCTTATTCGCGGGGGGACGGGAGACCCAGTACTTC. Protein product: CASSLFAGGRETQYF. The rearrangement joins TRBV7-9 to TRBJ2-5; 8 positions agree with TRBD2. CDR1 SEHNR and CDR2 FQNEAQ come from the germline V gene (reference sequence). This CDR3 contains 15 residues. Trimming took 2 bases from V and 5 from J; bases not matched to a gene: 7.